The rows below give T cell receptor beta chains drawn from one sample of a study of a mutant IDH1 vaccine in newly diagnosed glioma. What these receptors recognize is not known. Data came from immunoSEQ multiplex PCR; TCRdb stores just in-frame clones and leaves some out. The sample lists about 32,000 clones, under 80% occurring once. Sample: PBMCs, taken from a glioma patient whose treatment included an IDH1 peptide vaccine. The receptors were gathered from a man under 40 with glioma. Each CDR3 is given with its conserved first and last residue. A D gene is named only where the DNA matches it firmly. The size of a clone is reported for some rows only, either as once, few or many, or as a class for expanded clones.

TGTGCCAGCAGTCCGGACAGGGGAAATCAGCCCCAGCATTTT CASSPDRGNQPQHF TRBJ1-5 14 . TRBV6-6 TRBD1
TGCGCCAGCAGGGGACCCTACTCTGGAAACACCATATATTTT CASRGPYSGNTIYF TRBJ1-3 14 . TRBV5-1 .
TGTGCCAGCAGCTTGGGAAGGGTGAGAGAGCAGTACTTC CASSLGRVREQYF TRBJ2-7 13 . TRBV5-4 .
TGTGCCAGCAGCCCATCACAAGACAGATACTATGGCTACACCTTC CASSPSQDRYYGYTF TRBJ1-2 15 . TRBV7-2 .
TGTGCCAGCAGGGATAACAGGGGCGGGGTCACAGATACGCAGTATTTT CASRDNRGGVTDTQYF TRBJ2-3 16 once TRBV2 .
TGTGCCAGCAGTGTTATCGGGGGCACGACCGGGGAGCTGTTTTTT CASSVIGGTTGELFF TRBJ2-2 15 few TRBV2 .
TGTGCCAGCAGTCAGGGGGCGCTCACTGAAGCTTTCTTT CASSQGALTEAFF TRBJ1-1 13 . TRBV6-1 TRBD1
TGTGCCAGTTCTCCTCCCCAGGGCTCACCCCTCCACTTT CASSPPQGSPLHF TRBJ1-6 13 . TRBV19 .
TGTGCCAGCAGCTTGACTAGCGGGGGGTACGAGCAGTACTTC CASSLTSGGYEQYF TRBJ2-7 14 . TRBV13 TRBD2
TGTGCCAGCAGATCGGGGGACAGGGAGGACGGGGAGCTGTTTTTT CASRSGDREDGELFF TRBJ2-2 15 . TRBV6-1 TRBD1
TGCGCCAGCAGCCTTGGGACAGTTGAGAATGAAAAACTGTTTTTT CASSLGTVENEKLFF TRBJ1-4 15 once TRBV5-1 TRBD1
TGTGCCTGGAGTAGGGGAACGGCTATCTACGAGCAGTACTTC CAWSRGTAIYEQYF TRBJ2-7 14 . TRBV30 .
TGCGCCAGCAGCCAAGAACAAGGGACTACGCACTACGAGCAGTACTTC CASSQEQGTTHYEQYF TRBJ2-7 16 . TRBV4-1 TRBD2
TGTGCCAGCAGCTCGGCTGCGGCGGCATTACGGGGCTACACCTTC CASSSAAAALRGYTF TRBJ1-2 15 . TRBV5-4 .
TGTGCCAGCAGTTTATTAAGGGGGCAGGTTCAGCCCCAGCATTTT CASSLLRGQVQPQHF TRBJ1-5 15 few TRBV28 TRBD1
TGCGCCAGCAGCGGGGTAGGGTTTCTTGTGACCGGGGAGCTGTTTTTT CASSGVGFLVTGELFF TRBJ2-2 16 medium-sized TRBV4-1 .
TGTGCCAGCAGAGGGACATTAACTAATGAAAAACTGTTTTTT CASRGTLTNEKLFF TRBJ1-4 14 . TRBV6-1 .
TGCGCCAGCAGCTCCCGTGGGGGGAACACCGGGGAGCTGTTTTTT CASSSRGGNTGELFF TRBJ2-2 15 . TRBV5-1 .
TGTGCCAGCAGTGTATGGGGGACCGAGCCTTACGAGCAGTACTTC CASSVWGTEPYEQYF TRBJ2-7 15 . TRBV6-1 .
TGTGCCAGCAGTGAACAGCTTGGGAGGCAGTACTTC CASSEQLGRQYF TRBJ2-7 12 few TRBV6-1 .
TGCGCCAGCAGCCTAGACAGGGGTTCAGGGGCCAACGTCCTGACTTTC CASSLDRGSGANVLTF TRBJ2-6 16 . TRBV5-1 TRBD1
TGTGCCGCCGCCCCGGGGTCGGATACTGAAGCTTTCTTT CAAAPGSDTEAFF TRBJ1-1 13 . TRBV10-3 .
TGTGCCAGCGCCCCCTGGGCGGGGGAGAACGAGCAGTACTTC CASAPWAGENEQYF TRBJ2-7 14 . TRBV25-1 TRBD2
TGTGCCAGTAGTAGCGGGGGGGATTCCTACGAGCAGTACTTC CASSSGGDSYEQYF TRBJ2-7 14 once TRBV19 TRBD2
TGCAGCGTTGGAGATTCCGGGAGGGCCGCCTACAATGAGCAGTTCTTC CSVGDSGRAAYNEQFF TRBJ2-1 16 . TRBV29-1 TRBD2
TGTGCCAGCAGCGCCGCCACGCGGGAAGAGACCCAGTACTTC CASSAATREETQYF TRBJ2-5 14 . TRBV5-4 .
TGTGCCAGCAGTGAAGAGACAGGGGGCGTTTCGCTTATGGGCTACACCTTC CASSEETGGVSLMGYTF TRBJ1-2 17 . TRBV2 TRBD1
TGCGCCAGCAGACAAAATCAAGAGACCCAGTACTTC CASRQNQETQYF TRBJ2-5 12 . TRBV5-1 .
TGTGCCAGCAGCCCAAGGGGGGGTGCATACGAGCAGTACTTC CASSPRGGAYEQYF TRBJ2-7 14 . TRBV7-2 .
TGTGCCAGCAGAGAACAGGGTGGAATCGAAAAACTGTTTTTT CASREQGGIEKLFF TRBJ1-4 14 . TRBV6-5 .
TGTGCCAGCCATATTGACACCGGGGAGCTGTTTTTT CASHIDTGELFF TRBJ2-2 12 . TRBV18 .
TGCAGCGCGCGACAGGGATGGAACTATGGCTACACCTTC CSARQGWNYGYTF TRBJ1-2 13 . TRBV29-1 TRBD1
TGTGCCAGCAGCTTAGGCAGGCTCAATGAGCAGTTCTTC CASSLGRLNEQFF TRBJ2-1 13 . TRBV7-9 .
TGTGCCAGTAGTATCGGGACTCTCGAAGGCATTATGAACACTGAAGCTTTCTTT CASSIGTLEGIMNTEAFF TRBJ1-1 18 few TRBV19 .
TGTGCCAGCAGCGCCTGGACAGGGAGCACCGGGGAGCTGTTTTTT CASSAWTGSTGELFF TRBJ2-2 15 . TRBV6-1 TRBD1
TGCGCCAGCAGCTCCGGGACAGGGAGCTACAATGAGCAGTTCTTC CASSSGTGSYNEQFF TRBJ2-1 15 . TRBV5-1 TRBD1
TGCGCCAGCAGCCTCACCGAGACGGGGATCACCTACGAGCAGTACTTC CASSLTETGITYEQYF TRBJ2-7 16 . TRBV5-1 .
TGTGCCACCCTGCCGGGGGGGTTCTCTGGGGCCAACGTCCTGACTTTC CATLPGGFSGANVLTF TRBJ2-6 16 . TRBV6-6 TRBD2
TGTGCCAGCAGCCCCCAGCCGGGACAGGGGTTCAATGAGCAGTTCTTC CASSPQPGQGFNEQFF TRBJ2-1 16 . TRBV11-2 TRBD1
TGTGCCTGGGGGCCAGGGGGTTCCTACGAGCAGTACTTC CAWGPGGSYEQYF TRBJ2-7 13 . TRBV30 TRBD1
TGTGCCAGCAGTTTCCACCCGTCTGGGACAAGTTATAGCAATCAGCCCCAGCATTTT CASSFHPSGTSYSNQPQHF TRBJ1-5 19 . TRBV28 .
TGTGCCAGCAGGGGCCCGGGACAGGGAAAGGAGCAGTACTTC CASRGPGQGKEQYF TRBJ2-7 14 once TRBV28 TRBD1
TGTGCCAGCAGTGCGTTAGCGGGGGGGCCAGTTGAGCAGTTCTTC CASSALAGGPVEQFF TRBJ2-1 15 . TRBV2 TRBD2
TGTGCCATCAGTGAGTCTGTGATACGGGACTACAATGAGCAGTTCTTC CAISESVIRDYNEQFF TRBJ2-1 16 . TRBV10-3 .
TGTGCCTGGAGGGACTATCTCGGAACTGGGGCCAACGTCCTGACTTTC CAWRDYLGTGANVLTF TRBJ2-6 16 . TRBV30 .
TGTGCCGTAGCACAGGGTCTCGATCAGCCCCAGCATTTT CAVAQGLDQPQHF TRBJ1-5 13 . TRBV30 .
TGTGCCAGCAGTTTTGAGGGGCCCACTGAAGCTTTCTTT CASSFEGPTEAFF TRBJ1-1 13 . TRBV2 .
TGTGCCAGCAGCTTAAGTTTTGGCACCGGGGAGCTGTTTTTT CASSLSFGTGELFF TRBJ2-2 14 . TRBV7-2 .
TGTGCCTGGAAGGATCCAGGGAGGTACGAGCAGTACTTC CAWKDPGRYEQYF TRBJ2-7 13 . TRBV30 .
TGTGCCAGCAGCGAGGGGGGGACAACTAATGAAAAACTGTTTTTT CASSEGGTTNEKLFF TRBJ1-4 15 few TRBV5-4 .
TGTGCCAGCACCCTGGACACAAACGGCGAGCAGTACTTC CASTLDTNGEQYF TRBJ2-7 13 few TRBV28 .
TGTGCCAGCAGCCCGGGGACAGGGGGCCGTTCTGGAAACACCATATATTTT CASSPGTGGRSGNTIYF TRBJ1-3 17 . TRBV13 TRBD1
TGCGCCAGCAGTGGAGTAAGTGGGGGCAATGAGCAGTTCTTC CASSGVSGGNEQFF TRBJ2-1 14 few TRBV10-1 .
TGTGCCAGCAGCTCGAATACAGGGTTTTGGCAGTACTTC CASSSNTGFWQYF TRBJ2-7 13 . TRBV5-4 .
TGTGCCAGCAGTGACCTTCGACTAGCGAGAGGCCTCGACAATGAGCAGTTCTTC CASSDLRLARGLDNEQFF TRBJ2-1 18 . TRBV6-1 TRBD2
TGTGCCAGCAGTGTTTACACGGGGGTAAACATTCAGTACTTC CASSVYTGVNIQYF TRBJ2-4 14 . TRBV2 .
TGTGCCAGCAGCGACACCCAAAACTCCTACGAGCAGTACTTC CASSDTQNSYEQYF TRBJ2-7 14 . TRBV6-1 .
TGTGCCAGCAGCTACGCTCGGGGGGGTGTTACTGAAGCTTTCTTT CASSYARGGVTEAFF TRBJ1-1 15 once TRBV5-4 .
TGTGCCAGCAGCGAGGGGCTAGCGGGAGGGTACAATGAGCAGTTCTTC CASSEGLAGGYNEQFF TRBJ2-1 16 . TRBV5-4 TRBD2